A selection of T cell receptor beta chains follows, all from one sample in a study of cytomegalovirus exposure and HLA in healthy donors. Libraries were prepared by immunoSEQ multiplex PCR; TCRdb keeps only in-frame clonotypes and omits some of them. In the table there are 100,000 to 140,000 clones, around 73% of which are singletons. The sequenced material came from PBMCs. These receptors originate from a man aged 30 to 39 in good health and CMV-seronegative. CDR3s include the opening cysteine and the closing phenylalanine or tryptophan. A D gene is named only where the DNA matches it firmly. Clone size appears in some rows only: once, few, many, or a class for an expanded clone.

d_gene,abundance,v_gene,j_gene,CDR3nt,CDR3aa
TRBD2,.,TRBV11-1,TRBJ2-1,TGTGCCAGCAGCGTTCGGACTAGCGGGGGTGATGAGCAGTTCTTC,CASSVRTSGGDEQFF
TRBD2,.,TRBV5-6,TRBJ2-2,TGTGCCAGCAGCTTAATCCCAGCGGGAACCGGGGAGCTGTTTTTT,CASSLIPAGTGELFF
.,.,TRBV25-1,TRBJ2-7,TGTGCCAGCAGTGAATTTGGACTAAACTACGAGCAGTACTTC,CASSEFGLNYEQYF
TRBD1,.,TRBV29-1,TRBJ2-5,TGCAGCGTAACCCGGGACAGACAAGAGACCCAGTACTTC,CSVTRDRQETQYF
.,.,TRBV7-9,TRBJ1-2,TGTTCCGGAGCCTCGGTGAACTATGGCTACACCTTC,CSGASVNYGYTF
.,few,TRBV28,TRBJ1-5,TGCTCCTGTGCACTTCACAATCAGCCCCAGCATTTT,CSCALHNQPQHF
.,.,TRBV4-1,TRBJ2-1,TGCGCCAGCAGCCAAGACTTTCCGGGTAGAAACAATGAGCAGTTCTTC,CASSQDFPGRNNEQFF
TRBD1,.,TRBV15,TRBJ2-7,TGTGCCACCAGCCCAGACAGGGCCCCTATAGAGCAGTACTTC,CATSPDRAPIEQYF
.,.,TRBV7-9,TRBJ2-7,TGTGCCAGCAGCCCCAGCGGCACCTACGAGCAGTACTTC,CASSPSGTYEQYF
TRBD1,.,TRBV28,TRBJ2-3,TGTGCCAGCAGCGCCGGGACAGGGGGAGTAACTACGCAGTATTTT,CASSAGTGGVTTQYF
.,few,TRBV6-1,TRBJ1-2,TGTGCCAGCACCAACCTGGGAGGGTCTTATGGCTACACCTTC,CASTNLGGSYGYTF
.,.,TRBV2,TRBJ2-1,TGTGCCAGCAGTCCGGACAGCTACAATGAGCAGTTCTTC,CASSPDSYNEQFF
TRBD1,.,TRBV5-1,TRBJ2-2,TGCGCCAGCAGCTGGGGACAGCCCGGAACCGGGGAGCTGTTTTTT,CASSWGQPGTGELFF
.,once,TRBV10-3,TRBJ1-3,TGTGCCATCAGTGCGAAGTCTCGGTCGCCTGGAAACACCATATATTTT,CAISAKSRSPGNTIYF
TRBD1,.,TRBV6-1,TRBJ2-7,TGTGCCAGTGAGACAGGGGGCTACGAGCAGTACTTC,CASETGGYEQYF
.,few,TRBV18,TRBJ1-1,TGTGCCAGCTCACCACGGGACAACATGAACACTGAAGCTTTCTTT,CASSPRDNMNTEAFF
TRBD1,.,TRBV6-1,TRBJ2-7,TGTGCCAGCAGTGAGGGACAGGGGGGATACGAGCAGTACTTC,CASSEGQGGYEQYF
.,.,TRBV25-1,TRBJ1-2,TGTGCCAGCAGTGTGGGGGGGGCGGACTATGGCTACACCTTC,CASSVGGADYGYTF
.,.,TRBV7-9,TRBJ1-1,TGTGCCAGCAGCCTACAGGGATCCCTCTATGAAGCTTTCTTT,CASSLQGSLYEAFF
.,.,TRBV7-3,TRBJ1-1,TGTGCCAGCAAGGCAGACTTGATGAACACTGAAGCTTTCTTT,CASKADLMNTEAFF
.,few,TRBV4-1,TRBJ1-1,TGCGCCAGCAGGTCGGGGGGCGTCACTGAAGCTTTCTTT,CASRSGGVTEAFF
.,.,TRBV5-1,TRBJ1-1,TGCGCCAGCAGCTTGGACGGGGATTTGAACACTGAAGCTTTCTTT,CASSLDGDLNTEAFF
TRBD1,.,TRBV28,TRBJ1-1,TGTGCCACCCGGACAGGGTATGTGGCTGAAGCTTTCTTT,CATRTGYVAEAFF
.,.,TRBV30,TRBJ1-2,TGTGCCTGGAGCGCCAGGGGACCTTCGTATGGCTACACCTTC,CAWSARGPSYGYTF
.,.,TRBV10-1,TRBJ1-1,TGCGCCAGCAGTCAGACCGTGGGCAACACTGAAGCTTTCTTT,CASSQTVGNTEAFF
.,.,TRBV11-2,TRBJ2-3,TGTGCCAGCAGCTTGCGTTCTTCTAGCACAGATACGCAGTATTTT,CASSLRSSSTDTQYF
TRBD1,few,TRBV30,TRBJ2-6,TGTGCCTGGAGTCAGGGGACAGGCAACGTCCTGACTTTC,CAWSQGTGNVLTF
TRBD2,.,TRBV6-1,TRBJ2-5,TGTGCCAGCAGTGCGGGGAGGGTGCAGACCCAGTACTTC,CASSAGRVQTQYF
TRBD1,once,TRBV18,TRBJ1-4,TGTGCCAGCTCATCGGGACAGGAGAATGAAAAACTGTTTTTT,CASSSGQENEKLFF
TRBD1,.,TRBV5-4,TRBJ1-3,TGTGCCAGCAGCATCCGGGACAGGGGGCCTGGAAACACCATATATTTT,CASSIRDRGPGNTIYF
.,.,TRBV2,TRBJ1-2,TGTGCCAGCAGTGAACATCAGGGCCAGGTCGCCTTC,CASSEHQGQVAF
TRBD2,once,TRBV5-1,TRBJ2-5,TGCGCCAGCAGCTTTCGGCTAGCGGGAGGGCCGGGAGAGACCCAGTACTTC,CASSFRLAGGPGETQYF
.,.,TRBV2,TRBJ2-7,TGTGCCAGCAGTGATTGGAGTCGGTACGAGCAGTACTTC,CASSDWSRYEQYF
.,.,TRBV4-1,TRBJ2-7,TGCGCCAGCAGCCAAGAGTACTACTACGAGCAGTACTTC,CASSQEYYYEQYF
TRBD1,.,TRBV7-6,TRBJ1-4,TGTGCCAGCAGCTTAGGGAAGACAGGGGATGGAGTTAATGAAAAACTGTTTTTT,CASSLGKTGDGVNEKLFF
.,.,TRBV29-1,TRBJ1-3,TGCAGCGTTTGGTGCGGGAAGGCCATTTCTGGAAACACCATATATTTT,CSVWCGKAISGNTIYF
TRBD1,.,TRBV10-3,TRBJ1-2,TGTGCCATCAGTGACACAGGGGGCCGGACGTATGGCTACACCTTC,CAISDTGGRTYGYTF